Listed here are 17 T cell receptor beta chains from one sample, sequenced in a study of graft-versus-host responses after intestinal transplantation (dated by TCRdb to about 2021). This sample's time point label indicates: cells obtained before transplantation from donor or recipient. Library construction relied on the immunoSEQ multiplex PCR assay. TCRdb retrieved this table from immuneACCESS and kept in-frame rearrangements only. Not all clones are present; in checked studies, unresolved V genes account for under half, and no reason is known for the remainder. Here the sample has more than 12,000 clones; roughly 30% occur a single time. Of the sample, around 6% is held by the ten largest clones. Sample: alloreactive CD4+ T cells from a mixed lymphocyte reaction culture, taken before intestinal transplant. The label giving this sample's cell subset or site can be read as: CFSE-low proliferating T cells sorted from approximately six-day pre-transplant mixed lymphocyte reaction (GvH or HvG direction). These receptors all come from a human patient who received an intestinal transplant.

This clone was detected a few times. This rearrangement joins TRBV28 to TRBJ2-7; possibly TRBD2 for D (6 bases). The CDR3 loop spans 15 amino acids. Germline loops: CDR1 MDHEN, CDR2 SYDVKM. With 3 bases removed from V and 7 bases from J, the gap between germline ends came to 19 bases. CDR3 bases: TGTGCCAGCAGTTTGCCCCGGGACTTCCAAAAGGAGCAGTACTTC. The encoded protein is CASSLPRDFQKEQYF.

Only a few counts were recorded for this clone. The chain combines TRBV28 with TRBJ2-3, with D perhaps matching TRBD1 (5 bases). The CDR3 is 16 residues long. With 6 bases removed from V and 4 bases from J, the gap between germline ends came to 20 bases. CDR1 and CDR2 from the germline V gene are MDHEN and SYDVKM. The CDR3 nucleotides are TGTGCCAGCAGATTGGGTGGGGCACAGTCCGCAGATACGCAGTATTTT. This codes for CASRLGGAQSADTQYF. The whole variable domain, filled in from reference TRBV28 and TRBJ2-3, reads DVKVTQSSRYLVKRTGEKVFLECVQDMDHENMFWYRQDPGLGLRLIYFSYDVKMKEKGDIPEGYSVSREKKERFSLILESASTNQTSMYLCASRLGGAQSADTQYFGPGTRLTVL.

The V and J genes are TRBV5-6 and TRBJ2-7, with 9 nucleotides matching TRBD2. The length of the CDR3 is 14 residues. After removal of 4 bases from V and 5 bases from J, the junction contained 7 bases not matched to a gene. CDR1 SGHDT and CDR2 YYEEEE come from the germline V gene. The chain's CDR3 is CASSRLAALHEQYF. The CDR3 DNA is TGTGCCAGCAGCCGACTAGCGGCTTTACACGAGCAGTACTTC.

CDR3 bases: TGTGCCTGGAGTGGAGGGTGGTACACTGAAGCTTTCTTT. Translating it yields CAWSGGWYTEAFF. This rearrangement joins TRBV30 to TRBJ1-1; D is unclear. The V end was cut by 1 base, the J end by 3 bases, with 9 bases between. Germline values: CDR1 GTSNPN, CDR2 SVGIG (reference sequence). CDR3 size: 13 residues.

The chain has TRBV7-3 and TRBJ1-4; the D is unclear. The V gene lost 3 bases and the J gene lost 0 bases, with 11 bases spanning the gap. Germline V CDR1 and CDR2: SGHTA, FQGTGA. The CDR3 loop spans 16 amino acids. CDR3 sequence reads: CASSFKTDSTNEKLFF. In nucleotides, the CDR3 is TGTGCCAGCAGCTTTAAGACGGATTCAACTAATGAAAAACTGTTTTTT.

The sample holds one count of this clone. V usage is TRBV11-3 and J usage is TRBJ1-2; D uncertain. Between the trimmed V and J ends, which lost 4 bases and 7 bases, there was a span of 13 bases. Per the germline V gene, CDR1 is SGHNT and CDR2 is YENEEA. The CDR3 is made up of 13 amino acids. The CDR3 sequence: CASSSGPLGGYTF. CDR3 DNA sequence: TGTGCCAGCAGCTCAGGACCCCTTGGTGGCTACACCTTC.

This clone was counted a few times. The V and J genes are TRBV6-1 and TRBJ2-6; D may match TRBD1 or TRBD2 (5 bases each). With 6 bases removed from V and 0 bases from J, the gap between germline ends came to 9 bases. CDR1 is MNHNS and CDR2 is SASEGT in the germline V gene. The CDR3 loop spans 15 amino acids. CDR3 coding DNA: TGTGCCAGCAGGGTGAGGGGCTCTGGGGCCAACGTCCTGACTTTC. Protein sequence: CASRVRGSGANVLTF.

The chain recombines TRBV6-1 with TRBJ1-5; 10 bases match TRBD1. Per the germline V gene, CDR1 is MNHNS and CDR2 is SASEGT. V lost 10 bases, J lost 0 bases, and 6 bases stayed unmatched. This CDR3 is built from 15 residues. Here the CDR3 reads CAITTGGYSNQPQHF. The CDR3 DNA is TGTGCCATAACGACAGGGGGCTATAGCAATCAGCCCCAGCATTTT.

The chain links TRBV5-1 to TRBJ2-7; 7 positions match TRBD2. The V and J ends lost 6 bases and 2 bases, in that order; junction bases with no gene match: 11. The CDR3 totals 15 residues. The germline V gene encodes CDR1 SGHRS and CDR2 YFSETQ. The CDR3, as DNA: TGCGCCAGCACGCGGGGAGGGGTCGAAGCCTACGAGCAGTACTTC. Amino acid sequence: CASTRGGVEAYEQYF.

In its sample, this clone ranks as medium-sized. V usage is TRBV27 and J usage is TRBJ1-3, with TRBD1 as a possible D gene (6 bases). Germline-derived CDR1 and CDR2 are MNHEY and SMNVEV (reference sequence). V lost 5 bases to trimming and J lost 6 bases, with 14 bases between them. The CDR3 sequence is 14 residues long. CDR3 sequence: CASSPSGAENTIYF. The CDR3 nucleotides read TGTGCCAGCAGTCCGTCGGGGGCGGAAAACACCATATATTTT.

This chain uses TRBV5-1 with TRBJ1-2; D ambiguous. Trimming removed 2 bases at V and 0 bases at J, with 5 bases between. Germline-derived CDR1 and CDR2 are SGHRS and YFSETQ. This CDR3 contains 13 residues. Written as DNA, the CDR3 is TGCGCCAGCAGCTTCGGGGCTAACTATGGCTACACCTTC. This translates into CASSFGANYGYTF.

In regard to this clone: The sample contains more than one DNA sequence encoding this CDR3. V usage is TRBV5-1 and J usage is TRBJ2-7, with 10 bases lining up with TRBD1. CDR1 SGHRS and CDR2 YFSETQ come from the germline V gene. V lost 0 bases to trimming and J lost 2 bases; unmatched junction nucleotides: 2. The CDR3 covers 15 residues. CDR3 nucleotides: TGCGCCAGCAGCTTGGGGGGGACAGGGGCCTACGAGCAGTACTTC. Its translation is CASSLGGTGAYEQYF. Based on the CDR3 plus reference TRBV5-1 and TRBJ2-7, the full variable domain is KAGVTQTPRYLIKTRGQQVTLSCSPISGHRSVSWYQQTPGQGLQFLFEYFSETQRNKGNFPGRFSGRQFSNSRSEMNVSTLELGDSALYLCASSLGGTGAYEQYFGPGTRLTVT.

The chain is built from TRBV18 and TRBJ2-3, with 9 bases fitting TRBD2. This CDR3 region has 15 residues. The germline CDR1 and CDR2 sequences are KGHSH and LQKENI. Germline trimming cut 0 bases from V and 4 bases from J; bases unmatched to any gene: 2. The CDR3: CASSPPLAGSDTQYF. CDR3 DNA sequence: TGTGCCAGCTCACCACCACTAGCGGGCTCAGATACGCAGTATTTT.

A few counts support this clone. The chain employs TRBV7-3 and TRBJ1-4; 8 bases fit TRBD1. Trimming cost V 2 bases and J 7 bases; bases outside gene matches: 6. Germline loops: CDR1 SGHTA, CDR2 FQGTGA. This CDR3 is built from 15 residues. CDR3 in amino acids: CASSLATGDAEKLFF. The CDR3 DNA sequence: TGTGCCAGCAGCTTAGCGACAGGGGACGCTGAAAAACTGTTTTTT.

This sequence joins TRBV27 and TRBJ2-3; D possibly corresponds to TRBD1 (5 bases). Germline V lookup: CDR1 MNHEY, CDR2 SMNVEV (reference sequence). Trimming removed 3 bases from V and 9 bases from J, with 13 bases in between. The CDR3 is 13 amino acids. This CDR3 is CASSFRSQDTQYF. DNA for the CDR3: TGTGCCAGCAGTTTCAGGTCACAGGACACGCAGTATTTT.

In this sample, this clone turned up a few times. The rearrangement joins TRBV4-2 to TRBJ1-3; D unresolved. The CDR3 length is 15 residues. V dropped 5 bases and J dropped 2 bases, with 13 bases sitting between them. The germline CDR1 and CDR2 sequences are LGHNA and YNFKEQ. As DNA, the CDR3 is TGTGCCAGCAGCTTGGCCCTACAGACTGGAAACACCATATATTTT. It yields the protein CASSLALQTGNTIYF.

This clone was recorded a few times. The chain links TRBV18 to TRBJ2-3; TRBD2 might be the D (6 bases). This CDR3 region has 17 residues. Trimming left V 3 bases short and J 3 bases short, with 19 bases between. The germline V gene has CDR1 KGHSH and CDR2 LQKENI. The DNA of the CDR3 is TGTGCCAGCTCACCTACGGGACTTCTGAGACTTACAGATACGCAGTATTTT. This sequence encodes CASSPTGLLRLTDTQYF.